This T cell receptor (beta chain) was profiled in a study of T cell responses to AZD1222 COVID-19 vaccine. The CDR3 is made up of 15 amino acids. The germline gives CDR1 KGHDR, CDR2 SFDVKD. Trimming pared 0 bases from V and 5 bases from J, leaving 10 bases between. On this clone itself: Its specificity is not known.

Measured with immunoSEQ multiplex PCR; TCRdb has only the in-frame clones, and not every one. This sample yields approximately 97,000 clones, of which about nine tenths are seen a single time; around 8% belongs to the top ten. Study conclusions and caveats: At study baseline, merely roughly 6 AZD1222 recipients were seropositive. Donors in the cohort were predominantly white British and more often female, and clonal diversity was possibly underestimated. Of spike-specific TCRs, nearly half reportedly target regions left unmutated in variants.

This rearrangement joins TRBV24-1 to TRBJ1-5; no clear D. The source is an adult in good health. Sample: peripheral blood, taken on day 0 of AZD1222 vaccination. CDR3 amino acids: CATSDLRQRDQPQHF. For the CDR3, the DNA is TGTGCCACCAGTGATTTGCGGCAGAGAGATCAGCCCCAGCATTTT.